The sequence of this TCR beta chain was determined in a study of shared clonotypes between healthy human individuals (dated by TCRdb to 2020 to 2022). A note on the overall study: Three men and a couple of women, aged 18 to 49 years, made up the cohort. Per donor, three plates each were used for CD4 naive and CD4 memory, two for CD8 naive, and one for CD8 memory. To estimate repertoire size and how much clonotype sharing occurs between individuals, the study deeply sequenced the blood TCR repertoires of about five healthy adults. To increase sequencing depth and limit assay-specific biases, TCR repertoire library preparation and sequencing were carried out by different laboratories using diverse techniques. Between about 0.9 and 9 billion PBMCs per donor were obtained by leukapheresis. Overall study outcomes, separate from this receptor: Pairwise subsampling indicated that sequencing depth was expected to affect the degree of clonotype sharing among donors. Naive subsets generally had larger estimated clonotype richness than memory subsets. Sampling was restricted to blood, and TCR repertoires in tissue are likely to differ from TCR repertoires in blood. Compared with non-shared clonotypes, the clonotypes found in all four sorted-subset donors had higher generation probabilities. Rarefaction of sorted-subset datasets indicated incomplete sequencing despite the large sequencing depth. Across a handful of donors, approximately 5% of naive CD4, roughly 3.3% of naive CD8, 2% to 2.5% of memory CD4, and under 0.45% of memory CD8 clonotypes were shared. The small number of donors limited the genetic and exposure-history diversity represented.

Using the deep immunoSEQ assay, TCR CDR3 regions were amplified from genomic DNA by multiplex PCR. Genomic DNA extracted from each cell subset was distributed evenly over all wells of several immunoSEQ 96-well plates, and each plate served as one replicate. For sorted subsets, each replicate PCR was loaded with approximately 0.2 ug genomic DNA, equivalent to 25,000 to 35,000 T cell genomes. Purified libraries were measured with a Qubit 3.0 fluorometer, size-checked on a Bioanalyzer 2100, and measured again with the KAPA Library Quantification kit. A separate single-read 150-cycle Illumina NextSeq 550 flow cell was used to sequence each immunoSEQ 96-well plate. The authors' pipeline ran thus. Because only junctional sequences without quality scores were contained in the immunoSEQ output, filtering matching that applied to full-length reads could not be performed. Sequences were annotated with PyIR, a Python wrapper for IgBLAST v1.9, and V/J genes and CDR3 were assigned using IMGT germline references. Any read was removed if the V/J assignment was weak (E-value above 1e-6), the CDR3 was missing, or the read contained stop codons, out-of-frame junctions, or ambiguous translated residues. A V3J clonotype was defined by an identical inferred V gene, J gene, and CDR3 amino acid sequence. To compute the percentage overlap between repertoires, the number of shared unique clonotypes was divided by the size of the smaller repertoire. Repertoire richness was assessed with RTK rarefaction, the Chao1 estimator, and Recon v2.1 estimates of unobserved clonotypes. Generation probabilities were computed with OLGA for all TCRbeta clonotypes obtained by the gDNA method from several donors. TCRdb's version of the immuneACCESS table is confined to in-frame rearrangements and falls short of the full clone set. An unresolved V gene accounts for under half of the shortfall where checked; the remainder is of unknown origin. Clone size and V and J calls were adopted from that table, with D and trimming inferred from the DNA. In all, the sample holds about 960,000 clones, and over 75% of those were seen once. Roughly 1.5% of the sample is held by the ten biggest clonotypes.

The CDR3 numbers 15 residues from cysteine through phenylalanine. The DNA shown is the 45-base CDR3, in frame from base 1. CDR1 and CDR2 were assigned from the germline V gene as LGHNA and YSLEER. This clone showed up just once. The antigen it binds to is not known. This likely reflects a read error, since a far larger clone is one base away. The sample has other DNA sequences that encode this CDR3 too. Donors were healthy HIV-negative adults with no recently reported acute infections or vaccinations. Only Caucasian adults living in Nashville, Tennessee, USA were represented among the donors. Magnetic negative selection was used to enrich CD4+ T cells, after which naive cells were positively selected on CD45RA and the negative fraction became the memory subset. Blood was collected by leukapheresis, and PBMCs were isolated by Ficoll-Histopaque density gradient centrifugation and then cryopreserved in liquid nitrogen vapor phase. Analytical flow cytometry was used to check the purity and quantity of every magnetically sorted T cell population. Each sorted fraction had its genomic DNA isolated and then quantified by UV absorbance on a Nanodrop 2000c.

The sample comprised memory CD4+ T cells sorted from blood. The cell subset or site tag for this specimen amounts to: CD45RA-negative fraction. The source of this sequence is a man aged 18 to 30 in good health. This sequence uses TRBV4-3 and TRBJ2-7, with the D gene not clear enough to name. The bases read TGCGCTAGCAGCCAAGATCGGGCCAGCCTGTACGAGCAGTACTTC. It is translated as CASSQDRASLYEQYF.